Below, one T cell receptor (beta chain) is given with its context. This clonotype was found a few times. No antigen is known for it. No base qualities exist here, and no much larger clone lies one base off it. This sample was taken from a study of blood T cells in healthy people across ages (dated by TCRdb to 2015 to 2017). Context from the whole study: In model experiments, roughly one uniquely barcoded TCR beta cDNA molecule per two T cells was captured by template switching. Using deep sequencing normalized with unique cDNA molecular identifiers, the study measured how TCR beta repertoire diversity changes with age. The donors were split into four age groups: young (average around 15 years), middle-aged (about 40), aged (over 55) and long-lived (approximately 80). Donors of different ages were randomly distributed across sequencing lanes to avoid experimental bias. The study analyzed two additional independent replicas of 1 million unique cDNA reads from the same blood draw for two donors, one aged 18 to 30 and one aged 80 or older.

Donors were under 40 systemically healthy Caucasian individuals from Russia aged roughly 6 to 90 years. Ten milliliters of peripheral blood were drawn from each donor into EDTA-treated Vacutainer tubes. Ficoll-Paque density-gradient centrifugation was used to isolate PBMCs, with at least 7 million per sample. Total RNA was extracted from PBMCs with Trizol reagent, with at least 6 micrograms obtained per sample. For every donor, flow cytometry on a PBMC aliquot measured the percentage of naive CD45RAhigh/CD27high T cells. Beyond this particular receptor, the publication reports: Estimates of total diversity from one million sequenced T cells were regarded as lower bounds and underestimates. As age increased, observed TCR beta diversity per million T cells dropped in a roughly linear way, and a significant reduction was already evident by age 40. A strong correlation was found between observed TCR beta diversity and the percentage of naive T cells measured by flow cytometry. Compared with the aged group, the long-lived group had more naive CD4+ T cells, fewer expanded clones and increased TCR diversity, suggesting age selection. Donor CMV infection status was unknown, potentially confounding age-related changes in expanded clonotypes. Because profiling used bulk unsorted PBMCs, naive and antigen-experienced compartments could not be compared conclusively.

The library was generated by 5' RACE. The sequencer was an Illumina HiSeq 2500. A second PCR of roughly 7 to 12 cycles was performed with a sample-barcoded 5' primer and a J-beta primer mix. Each TCR beta cDNA molecule received a unique molecular identifier from a template-switch 5' adaptor carrying 12 random nucleotides. At least 2.5 million CDR3-containing paired-end reads were obtained from each sample. First-strand cDNA was synthesized from all RNA with the Mint cDNA synthesis kit, primed by a TRBC-specific oligonucleotide. All cDNA was treated with uracil-DNA glycosylase and then went through a first 18-cycle PCR with the universal primers M1SS and BC2_uni_R. Regarding the original processing steps: For normalization, 1 million high-quality reads were randomly selected from each sample, with every read carrying a distinct molecular identifier. Reads sharing molecular identifiers were discarded rather than binned into consensus sequences. MiTCR, run with a Q25 quality threshold and the strictest error-elimination algorithm, handled CDR3 identification, clonotype clustering and error correction. A nonparametric unseen species model with Euler transformation was used to estimate lower-bound total TCR beta diversity. TCRdb reprocessing: public reads trimmed at Q25 with fastp, clones called with MiXCR, in-frame beta chains kept. Each entry is one CDR3 protein sequence, shown with its most common DNA and genes. TCRdb assigned the V and J calls; the authors' analysis was not used. This sample gives 1.5 million to 1.9 million distinct CDR3 sequences in total; roughly 43% of them show up just once. The ten top clones hold just over 4% of the sample.

Sequencing used blood. This sequence originates from a woman between 18 and 29 years old in good health.

The bases are TGTGCCAGCAGCCAAACAGGGGTAAGGATTCAGCCCCAGCATTTT. Translated, it gives CASSQTGVRIQPQHF. The chain was built from TRBV7-2 and TRBJ1-5; 7 nucleotides in the junction match TRBD1. The CDR3 numbers 15 residues from cysteine through phenylalanine. The DNA shown is the 45-base CDR3, in frame from base 1. Unmatched junction bases come to 10, with V trimmed by 5 bases and J by 6 bases. The germline V gene provides CDR1 SGHTA and CDR2 FQGNSA.